This TCR beta chain was documented in a study of TIL therapy for anti-PD-1-resistant metastatic lung cancer. This was the immunoSEQ v3 assay. Method: immunoSEQ multiplex PCR; TCRdb's copy keeps in-frame clones and lacks some. This sample yields 20,000 to 25,000 clones, of which around 71% are seen a single time; about 2.1% belongs to the top ten. Trimming removed 6 bases from V and 6 bases from J, with 18 bases in between. Germline values: CDR1 SGDLS, CDR2 YYNGEE. The CDR3 extends over 15 amino acids. Time point here: pre-treatment sample, taken before nivolumab and TIL therapy. This receptor was taken from a person aged 25 to 80 with non-small cell lung cancer. The chain combines TRBV9 with TRBJ2-2; D is unclear. The sample here was blood, taken at baseline. The CDR3 region is CASNFGVRLSGELFF. The CDR3 DNA sequence: TGTGCCAGCAATTTTGGGGTCCGTCTATCCGGGGAGCTGTTTTTT.